This T cell receptor (beta chain) was sequenced in a study of early T cells in non-severe SARS-CoV-2 infection. Overall study context: The input, bulk RNA from unsorted whole blood, was sequenced, and chains were unpaired. Findings and limits, study-wide: Missing private and CD4 specificities, VDJdb matching favored anti-spike CD8 responses.

This clonotype has a handful of counts. The antigen is unknown. Individual cDNA molecules each received unique molecular identifiers attached to them. TCRdb called the 5' RACE reads again in MiXCR, with one record for every CDR3 protein. Of about 110,000 distinct CDR3 sequences in the sample, roughly 12% were seen once. Unmatched junction bases numbered 8, after V lost 6 bases and J lost 5 bases. This CDR3 spans 15 amino acids. The receptor was isolated from an adult who was a healthcare worker with PCR-confirmed SARS-CoV-2 infection or an uninfected control (not recorded which). The chain combines TRBV12-3 or TRBV12-4 with TRBJ1-5, with 9 positions matching TRBD1. The sample was whole blood, taken at baseline. The CDR3 DNA sequence: TGTGCCAGCAGCTCGGACAGGGGAAGGTATCAGCCCCAGCATTTT. This encodes CASSSDRGRYQPQHF.